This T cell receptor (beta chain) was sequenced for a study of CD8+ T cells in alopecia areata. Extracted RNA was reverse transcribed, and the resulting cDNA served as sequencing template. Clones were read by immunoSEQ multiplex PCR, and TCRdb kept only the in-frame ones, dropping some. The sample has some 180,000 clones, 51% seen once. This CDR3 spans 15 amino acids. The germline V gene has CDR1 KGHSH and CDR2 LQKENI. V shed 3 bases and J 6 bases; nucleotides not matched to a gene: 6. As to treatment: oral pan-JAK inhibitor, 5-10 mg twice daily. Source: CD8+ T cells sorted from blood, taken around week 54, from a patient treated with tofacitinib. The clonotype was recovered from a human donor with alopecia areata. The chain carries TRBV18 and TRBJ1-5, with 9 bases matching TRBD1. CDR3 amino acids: CASSPDRGVGQPQHF. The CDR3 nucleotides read TGTGCCAGCTCACCGGACAGGGGAGTGGGTCAGCCCCAGCATTTT. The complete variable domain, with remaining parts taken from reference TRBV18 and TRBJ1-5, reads NAGVMQNPRHLVRRRGQEARLRCSPMKGHSHVYWYRQLPEEGLKFMVYLQKENIIDESGMPKERFSAEFPKEGPSILRIQQVVRGDSAAYFCASSPDRGVGQPQHFGDGTRLSIL.